This T cell receptor (beta chain) was found in a study of shared clonotypes between healthy human individuals. The CDR3 consists of 12 residues. Trimming took off 4 bases at V and 5 bases at J, with 11 bases between the two ends. Germline V gene data show CDR1 as GTSNPN and CDR2 as SVGIG (reference sequence). Positive CCR7 selection of CD45RO-negative cells yielded the naive CD8 cells, and terminally differentiated effector memory CD45RA+ cells were excluded. Sequencing used immunoSEQ multiplex PCR; TCRdb keeps in-frame clones, though not all of them. Here the sample spans around 2,000,000 clones, under 95% being singletons.

The chain combines TRBV30 with TRBJ1-1; D may be TRBD1 (6 bases). The sequence was obtained from a man between 18 and 35 years old in good health. Some clones in this sample may be carry-over from other donors' samples. Sequenced input: naive CD8+ T cells from PBMCs. The CDR3 region has the DNA TGTGCCTGGAAAGGGGGGACGACTGAAGCTTTCTTT. It encodes CAWKGGTTEAFF. Complete variable domain (other parts from reference TRBV30 and TRBJ1-1): SQTIHQWPATLVQPVGSPLSLECTVEGTSNPNLYWYRQAAGRGLQLLFYSVGIGQISSEVPQNLSASRPQDRQFILSSKKLLLSDSGFYLCAWKGGTTEAFFGQGTRLTVV.